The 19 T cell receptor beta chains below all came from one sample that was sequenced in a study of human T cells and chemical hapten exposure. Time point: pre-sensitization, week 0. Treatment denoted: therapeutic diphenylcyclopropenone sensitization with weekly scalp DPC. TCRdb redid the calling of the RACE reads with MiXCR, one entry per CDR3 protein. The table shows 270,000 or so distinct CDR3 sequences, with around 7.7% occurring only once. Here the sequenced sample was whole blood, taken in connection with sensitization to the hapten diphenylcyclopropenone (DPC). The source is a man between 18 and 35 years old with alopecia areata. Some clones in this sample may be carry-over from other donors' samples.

The CDR3 bases are TGTGCCAGCAGGAATTGGGAAAAACTGTTTTTT. Translation: CASRNWEKLFF. V is TRBV28 and J is TRBJ1-4; D not certain. V gave up 6 bases and J gave up 8 bases, with 7 bases separating them. This CDR3 comprises 11 residues. CDR1 and CDR2 (germline): MDHEN, SYDVKM.

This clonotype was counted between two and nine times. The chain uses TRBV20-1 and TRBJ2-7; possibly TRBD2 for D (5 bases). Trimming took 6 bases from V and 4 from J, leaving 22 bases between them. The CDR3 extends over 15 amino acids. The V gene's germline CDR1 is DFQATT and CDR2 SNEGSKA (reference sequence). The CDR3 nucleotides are TGCAGTGCCATTCCATTCCGGGAAGAAACTTACGAGCAGTACGTC. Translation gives CSAIPFREETYEQYV.

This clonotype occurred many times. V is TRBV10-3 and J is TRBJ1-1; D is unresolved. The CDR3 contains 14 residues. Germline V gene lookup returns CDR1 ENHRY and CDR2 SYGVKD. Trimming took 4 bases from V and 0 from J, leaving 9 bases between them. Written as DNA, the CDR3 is TGTGCCATCAGTGTCGGCCAAATGAACACTGAAGCTTTCTTT. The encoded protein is CAISVGQMNTEAFF.

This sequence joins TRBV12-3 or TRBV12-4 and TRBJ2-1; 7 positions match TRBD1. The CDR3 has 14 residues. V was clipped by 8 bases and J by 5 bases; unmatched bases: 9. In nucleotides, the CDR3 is TGTGCCAGCGGCCGGGACAGAGATAACAATGAGCAGTTCTTC. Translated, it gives CASGRDRDNNEQFF.

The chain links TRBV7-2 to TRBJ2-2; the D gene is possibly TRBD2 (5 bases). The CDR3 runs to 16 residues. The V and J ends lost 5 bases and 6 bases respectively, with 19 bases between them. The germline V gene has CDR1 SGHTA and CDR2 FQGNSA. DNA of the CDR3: TGTGCCAGCAGCCGAGAAGGGAGAAGAAGGGCCGGGGAGCTGTTTTTT. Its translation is CASSREGRRRAGELFF.

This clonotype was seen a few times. CDR3 sequence: CASSDTQGYEQYV. The CDR3 DNA follows: TGTGCCAGCAGTGACACGCAGGGGTACGAGCAGTACGTC. This chain links TRBV6-1 with TRBJ2-7; D possibly corresponds to TRBD1 (6 bases). The CDR3 loop spans 13 amino acids. Germline loops: CDR1 MNHNS, CDR2 SASEGT. Trimming shortened V by 3 bases and J by 4 bases, and 10 bases separated the two germline ends.

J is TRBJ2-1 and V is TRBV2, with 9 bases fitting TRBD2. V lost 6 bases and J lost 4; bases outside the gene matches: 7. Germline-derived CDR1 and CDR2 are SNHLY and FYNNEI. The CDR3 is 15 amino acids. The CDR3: CASRVLAGRYNEQFF. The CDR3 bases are TGTGCCAGCAGGGTACTAGCGGGTCGTTACAATGAGCAGTTCTTC.

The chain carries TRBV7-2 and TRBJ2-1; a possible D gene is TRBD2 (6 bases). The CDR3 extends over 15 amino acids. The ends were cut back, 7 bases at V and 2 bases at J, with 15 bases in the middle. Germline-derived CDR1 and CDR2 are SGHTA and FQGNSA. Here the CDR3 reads CASTETSDPYNEQFF. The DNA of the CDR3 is TGTGCCAGCACCGAGACTAGTGACCCCTACAATGAGCAGTTCTTC.

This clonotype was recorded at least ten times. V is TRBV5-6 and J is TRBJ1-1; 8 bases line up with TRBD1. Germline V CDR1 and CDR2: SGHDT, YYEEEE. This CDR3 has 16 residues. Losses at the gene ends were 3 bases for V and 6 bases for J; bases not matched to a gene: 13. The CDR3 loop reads CASSSRWTGYWAEAFF. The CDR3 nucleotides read TGTGCCAGCAGCTCCCGCTGGACAGGGTATTGGGCTGAAGCTTTCTTT. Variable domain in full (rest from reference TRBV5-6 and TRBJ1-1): DAGVTQSPTHLIKTRGQQVTLRCSPKSGHDTVSWYQQALGQGPQFIFQYYEEEERQRGNFPDRFSGHQFPNYSSELNVNALLLGDSALYLCASSSRWTGYWAEAFFGQGTRLTVV.

Here the CDR3 reads CASMNRGIGEQYF. Here the CDR3 DNA reads TGTGCCAGCATGAACAGAGGGATAGGCGAGCAGTACTTC. The chain couples TRBV6-2 or TRBV6-3 to TRBJ2-7; maybe TRBD2 (5 bases). This CDR3 comprises 13 residues. Looked up from germline, CDR1 is MNHEY and CDR2 is SVGEGT. V was trimmed by 7 bases and J by 6 bases, leaving 16 bases between them.

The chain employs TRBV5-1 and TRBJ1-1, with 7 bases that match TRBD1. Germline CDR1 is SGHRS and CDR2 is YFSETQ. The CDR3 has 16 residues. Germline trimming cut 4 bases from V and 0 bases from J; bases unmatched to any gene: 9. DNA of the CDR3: TGCGCCAGCAGCCCCCCGGACAGGCCCCTGAACACTGAAGCTTTCTTT. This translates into CASSPPDRPLNTEAFF.

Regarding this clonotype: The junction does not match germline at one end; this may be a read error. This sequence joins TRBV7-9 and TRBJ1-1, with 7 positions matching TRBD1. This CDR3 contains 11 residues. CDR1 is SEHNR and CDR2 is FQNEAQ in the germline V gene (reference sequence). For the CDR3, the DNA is TGTGCCAGCAGCCAAGATCCCACAGGGGCATTT. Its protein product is CASSQDPTGAF.

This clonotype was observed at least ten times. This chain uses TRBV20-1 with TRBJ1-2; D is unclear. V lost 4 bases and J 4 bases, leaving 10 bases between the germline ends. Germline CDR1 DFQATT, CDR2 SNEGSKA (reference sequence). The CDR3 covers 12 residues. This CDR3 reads CSANPDFYGYTF. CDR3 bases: TGCAGTGCTAACCCGGACTTCTATGGCTACACCTTC.

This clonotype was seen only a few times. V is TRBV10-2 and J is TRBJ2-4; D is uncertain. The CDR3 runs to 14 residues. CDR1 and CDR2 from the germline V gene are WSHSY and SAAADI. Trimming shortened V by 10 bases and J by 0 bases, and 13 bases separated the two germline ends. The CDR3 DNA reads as TGCGCCACCGAGACTCGGGTAGCCAAAAACATTCAGTACTTC. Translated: CATETRVAKNIQYF.

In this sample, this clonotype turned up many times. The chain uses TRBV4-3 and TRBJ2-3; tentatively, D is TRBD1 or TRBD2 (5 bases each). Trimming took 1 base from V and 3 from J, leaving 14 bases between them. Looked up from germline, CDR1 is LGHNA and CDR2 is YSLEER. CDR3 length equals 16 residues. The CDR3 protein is CASSQAPGAETDTQYF. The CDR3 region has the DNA TGCGCCAGCAGCCAAGCCCCCGGGGCCGAAACAGATACGCAGTATTTT.

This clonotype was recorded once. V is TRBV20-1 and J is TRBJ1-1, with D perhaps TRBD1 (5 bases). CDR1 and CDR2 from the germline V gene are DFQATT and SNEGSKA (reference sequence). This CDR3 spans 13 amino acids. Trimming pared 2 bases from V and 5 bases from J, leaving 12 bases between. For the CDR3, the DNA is TGCAGTGCTAGAACCCCCAGACAGACTGAAGCTTTCTTT. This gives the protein CSARTPRQTEAFF.

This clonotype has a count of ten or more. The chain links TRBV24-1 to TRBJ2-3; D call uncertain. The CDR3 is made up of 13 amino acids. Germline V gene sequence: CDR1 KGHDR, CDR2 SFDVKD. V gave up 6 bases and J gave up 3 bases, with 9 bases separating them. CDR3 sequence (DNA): TGTGCCACCAGTCAAGTAGCAACAGATACGCAGTATTTT. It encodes CATSQVATDTQYF.

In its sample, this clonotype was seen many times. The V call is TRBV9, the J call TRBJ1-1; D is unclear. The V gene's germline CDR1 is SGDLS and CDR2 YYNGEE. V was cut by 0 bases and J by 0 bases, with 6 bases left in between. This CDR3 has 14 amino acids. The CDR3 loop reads CASSVVLLNTEAFF. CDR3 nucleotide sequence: TGTGCCAGCAGCGTAGTTCTCCTGAACACTGAAGCTTTCTTT.

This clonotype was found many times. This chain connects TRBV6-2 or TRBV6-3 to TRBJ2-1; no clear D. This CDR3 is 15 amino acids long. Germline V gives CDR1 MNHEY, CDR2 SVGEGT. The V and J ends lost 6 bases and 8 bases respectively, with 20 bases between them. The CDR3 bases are TGTGCCAGCAGCTGGTTAGACGGCCGGGTCGATGAGCAGTTCTTC. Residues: CASSWLDGRVDEQFF.